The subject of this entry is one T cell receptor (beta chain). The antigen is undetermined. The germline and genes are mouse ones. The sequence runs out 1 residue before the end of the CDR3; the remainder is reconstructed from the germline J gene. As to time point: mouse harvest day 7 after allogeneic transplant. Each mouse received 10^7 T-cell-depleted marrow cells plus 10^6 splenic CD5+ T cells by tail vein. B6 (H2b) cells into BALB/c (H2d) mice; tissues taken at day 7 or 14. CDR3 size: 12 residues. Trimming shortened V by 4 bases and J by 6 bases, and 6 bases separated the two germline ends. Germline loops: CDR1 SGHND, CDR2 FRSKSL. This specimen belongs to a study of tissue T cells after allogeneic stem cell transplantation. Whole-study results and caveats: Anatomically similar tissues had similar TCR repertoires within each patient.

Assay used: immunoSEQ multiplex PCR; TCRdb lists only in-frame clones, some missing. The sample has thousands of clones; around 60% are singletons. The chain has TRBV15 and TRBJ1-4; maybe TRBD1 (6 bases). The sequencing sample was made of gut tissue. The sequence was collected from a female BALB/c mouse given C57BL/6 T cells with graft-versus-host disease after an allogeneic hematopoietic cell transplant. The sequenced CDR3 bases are TGTGCCAGCAGTTCAGGGGACGAAAGATTATTT. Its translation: CASSSGDERLF. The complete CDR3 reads CASSSGDERLFF.